Shown below are 3 T cell receptor beta chains from a single sample sequenced in a study of tumor-infiltrating lymphocytes in localized non-small cell lung cancer. Sequencing was performed with immunoSEQ multiplex PCR; in TCRdb, only in-frame clones are kept and a portion is missing. The sample shows about 7,400 clones, 60% to 80% of them seen only once. Sequenced sample: uninvolved lung tissue not adjacent to the tumor. These receptors were obtained from a human donor with non-small cell lung cancer.

The sample holds one count of this clone. The chain recombines TRBV5-6 with TRBJ1-6; 8 bases map to TRBD1. The germline CDR1 and CDR2 sequences are SGHDT and YYEEEE. CDR3 length: 18 residues. V trimming: 4 bases; J trimming: 4 bases; junction bases outside the gene matches: 13. The CDR3 bases are TGTGCCAGCAGCCTGGGACAGGAGGGTGCCGTGTATAATTCACCCCTCCACTTT. Protein product: CASSLGQEGAVYNSPLHF. The full variable domain, rest sourced from reference TRBV5-6 and TRBJ1-6, is DAGVTQSPTHLIKTRGQQVTLRCSPKSGHDTVSWYQQALGQGPQFIFQYYEEEERQRGNFPDRFSGHQFPNYSSELNVNALLLGDSALYLCASSLGQEGAVYNSPLHFGNGTRLTVT.

In its sample, this clone was seen a few times. The rearrangement joins TRBV2 to TRBJ1-4, with D possibly being TRBD1 (6 bases). This CDR3 is 14 amino acids long. The V end lost 6 bases, the J end lost 6 bases, and 14 bases lay between the germline ends. Germline-derived CDR1 and CDR2 are SNHLY and FYNNEI. CDR3 sequence reads: CASRNRVGDEKLFF. The DNA of the CDR3 is TGTGCCAGCAGGAACAGGGTGGGGGATGAAAAACTGTTTTTT.

V usage is TRBV5-1 and J usage is TRBJ1-2; TRBD1 agrees at 7 bases. V shed 0 bases, J shed 14 bases, and the junction held 4 bases outside the gene matches. In germline, CDR1 is SGHRS, CDR2 YFSETQ. The CDR3 totals 11 residues. CDR3 DNA: TGCGCCAGCAGCTTGGCGGACAGGCGAACCTTC. It specifies CASSLADRRTF.